A single sample gave rise to the 18 T cell receptor beta chains below, sequenced in a study of blood T cell repertoires in COVID-19. Using immunoSEQ multiplex PCR, the repertoire was profiled, and TCRdb retains in-frame clones only, with some absent. The sample lists about 330,000 clones, approximately 88% seen once, with more than 5% in the top ten. The sequenced material came from PBMCs or T cells enriched from blood (not recorded which). These receptors all stem from a man in his thirties or forties who had recovered from COVID-19.

This clone has only one observation. CDR3 loop: CASSAGFPDTQYF. CDR3 nucleotides: TGTGCCAGCAGCGCAGGATTCCCAGATACGCAGTATTTT. This chain joins TRBV5-5 and TRBJ2-3; D unresolved. The CDR3 consists of 13 residues. Germline CDR1 is SGHKS and CDR2 is YYEKEE (reference sequence). With 4 bases removed from V and 4 bases from J, the gap between germline ends came to 10 bases.

The rearrangement links TRBV10-3 to TRBJ1-2, with TRBD1 identical over 8 bases. This CDR3 contains 14 residues. Germline lookup yields CDR1 ENHRY and CDR2 SYGVKD. Trimming took 6 bases from V and 7 from J; bases not matched to a gene: 10. This CDR3 reads CAISLDREGGGYTF. CDR3 nucleotides: TGTGCCATCAGCCTGGACAGGGAAGGAGGTGGCTACACCTTC.

The CDR3 sequence: CAWEGQGSTGELFF. In DNA, the CDR3 is TGTGCCTGGGAGGGACAGGGTAGTACCGGGGAGCTGTTTTTT. The chain couples TRBV30 to TRBJ2-2, with 9 nucleotides matching TRBD1. The germline CDR1 and CDR2 sequences are GTSNPN and SVGIG (reference sequence). The length of the CDR3 is 14 residues. The V gene end was trimmed by 5 bases and the J gene end by 5 bases; junction bases not matched to a gene: 6.

The chain joins TRBV6-1 to TRBJ2-7, with 10 bases fitting TRBD1. Germline V lookup: CDR1 MNHNS, CDR2 SASEGT. The CDR3 totals 15 residues. The junction had 5 bases not matched to a gene; V was cut back by 3 bases and J by 3 bases. The chain's CDR3 is CASSEPGQGVYEQYF. DNA of the CDR3: TGTGCCAGCAGTGAGCCAGGACAGGGGGTCTACGAGCAGTACTTC.

J is TRBJ1-1 and V is TRBV20-1; 7 bases match TRBD1. The CDR3 length is 14 residues. V was clipped by 3 bases and J by 1 base; unmatched bases: 5. Looked up from germline, CDR1 is DFQATT and CDR2 is SNEGSKA (reference sequence). The CDR3 region has the DNA TGCAGTGCTAGTTATAGGGGGCGGAACACTGAAGCTTTCTTT. It is translated as CSASYRGRNTEAFF.

The V gene is TRBV11-2, the J gene TRBJ2-3; 9 bases are a match to TRBD2. The V and J ends lost 5 bases and 4 bases, in that order; junction bases with no gene match: 10. Germline loops: CDR1 SGHAT, CDR2 FQNNGV. The CDR3 runs to 16 residues. CDR3 region: CASSVPGGGAADTQYF. In DNA form, the CDR3 reads TGTGCCAGCAGCGTCCCTGGCGGGGGGGCCGCAGATACGCAGTATTTT.

The chain joins TRBV9 to TRBJ1-4; no firm D call. This CDR3 spans 12 amino acids. The V gene's germline CDR1 is SGDLS and CDR2 YYNGEE. Trimming removed 5 bases at V and 13 bases at J, with 15 bases between. CDR3 residues: CASSDGPGRLFF. The CDR3 nucleotides are TGTGCCAGCAGTGACGGCCCGGGGAGACTGTTTTTT. The full variable domain, completed using reference TRBV9 and TRBJ1-4, is DSGVTQTPKHLITATGQRVTLRCSPRSGDLSVYWYQQSLDQGLQFLIQYYNGEERAKGNILERFSAQQFPDLHSELNLSSLELGDSALYFCASSDGPGRLFFGSGTQLSVL.

This clone has more than one count but fewer than ten. The J gene is TRBJ1-5, the V gene TRBV12-3 or TRBV12-4; possibly TRBD1 for D (5 bases). The V end lost 6 bases, the J end lost 3 bases, and 9 bases lay between the germline ends. The CDR3 covers 13 residues. CDR3 protein: CASSRGFNQPQHF. The CDR3 coding sequence is TGTGCCAGCAGCCGGGGGTTCAATCAGCCCCAGCATTTT.

The chain links TRBV7-9 to TRBJ2-1; 7 nucleotides match TRBD2. Germline V gene lookup returns CDR1 SEHNR and CDR2 FQNEAQ (reference sequence). CDR3 length equals 15 residues. After removal of 5 bases from V and 7 bases from J, the junction contained 11 bases not matched to a gene. The CDR3, as DNA: TGTGCCAGCAGCCCCACCGGGACTACGAATAATGAGCAGTTCTTC. This codes for CASSPTGTTNNEQFF.

J is TRBJ1-2 and V is TRBV10-3; D is unresolved. The V gene's germline CDR1 is ENHRY and CDR2 SYGVKD. The CDR3 loop spans 15 amino acids. Trimming shortened V by 6 bases and J by 5 bases, and 19 bases separated the two germline ends. The CDR3 reads CAIRFLYMNYYGYTF. The CDR3 bases are TGTGCCATCAGGTTCTTGTACATGAACTATTATGGCTACACCTTC.

The V and J genes are TRBV27 and TRBJ1-1; the match to TRBD1 covers 10 bases. The V gene's germline CDR1 is MNHEY and CDR2 SMNVEV (reference sequence). Unmatched junction bases numbered 5, after V lost 5 bases and J lost 5 bases. The CDR3 length is 14 residues. The chain's CDR3 is CASSTTGGRTEAFF. The DNA of the CDR3 is TGTGCCAGCAGTACGACAGGGGGCCGTACTGAAGCTTTCTTT.

This clone was observed a single time. The chain couples TRBV7-8 to TRBJ2-7; D possibly corresponds to TRBD2 (5 bases). The CDR3 loop spans 16 amino acids. V was trimmed by 2 bases and J by 6 bases, leaving 20 bases between them. CDR1 SGHVS and CDR2 FQNEAQ come from the germline V gene. This CDR3 is CASSLTPEGIGGEQYF. The CDR3 nucleotides are TGTGCCAGCAGCTTAACCCCTGAAGGGATCGGAGGCGAGCAGTACTTC.

The chain combines TRBV18 with TRBJ1-2; 7 bases match TRBD1. The length of the CDR3 is 15 residues. Trimming took 4 bases from V and 4 from J; bases not matched to a gene: 9. CDR1 KGHSH and CDR2 LQKENI come from the germline V gene. CDR3 residues: CASSRRDRSSYGYTF. The CDR3 coding sequence is TGTGCCAGCTCACGCCGGGACAGAAGTTCCTATGGCTACACCTTC.

This clone occurred a few times. The chain links TRBV21-1 to TRBJ1-1. TRBV21-1 is a documented pseudogene. This CDR3 contains 14 residues. The CDR3: CASSKAPLRTEAFF. In nucleotides, the CDR3 is TGTGCCAGCAGCAAAGCTCCTCTGCGCACTGAAGCTTTCTTT.

The chain carries TRBV19 and TRBJ2-3; TRBD2 matches at 8 bases. This CDR3 contains 15 residues. CDR1 and CDR2 (germline): LNHDA, SQIVND (reference sequence). Losses at the gene ends were 1 base for V and 5 bases for J; bases not matched to a gene: 5. The CDR3 spells CASSIGSGAVDTQYF. CDR3 sequence (DNA): TGTGCCAGTAGTATAGGTAGCGGGGCCGTAGATACGCAGTATTTT. Full variable domain (missing parts from reference TRBV19 and TRBJ2-3): DGGITQSPKYLFRKEGQNVTLSCEQNLNHDAMYWYRQDPGQGLRLIYYSQIVNDFQKGDIAEGYSVSREKKESFPLTVTSAQKNPTAFYLCASSIGSGAVDTQYFGPGTRLTVL.

The chain joins TRBV5-1 to TRBJ1-2, with 10 positions matching TRBD1. This CDR3 spans 14 amino acids. CDR1 is SGHRS and CDR2 is YFSETQ in the germline V gene. After removal of 0 bases from V and 7 bases from J, the junction contained 3 bases not matched to a gene. CDR3: CASSLVGTGVGYTF. CDR3 DNA: TGCGCCAGCAGCTTGGTTGGGACAGGGGTTGGCTACACCTTC.

V gene TRBV5-1 combines with J gene TRBJ2-1; 9 bases match TRBD1. From germline, CDR1 is SGHRS and CDR2 YFSETQ. Trimming took 4 bases from V and 3 from J; bases not matched to a gene: 8. This CDR3 region has 16 residues. CDR3 nucleotide sequence: TGCGCCAGCAGCGGATCCGGGACAGGGCACTACAATGAGCAGTTCTTC. Translated, it gives CASSGSGTGHYNEQFF. Full variable domain (rest looked up from reference TRBV5-1 and TRBJ2-1): KAGVTQTPRYLIKTRGQQVTLSCSPISGHRSVSWYQQTPGQGLQFLFEYFSETQRNKGNFPGRFSGRQFSNSRSEMNVSTLELGDSALYLCASSGSGTGHYNEQFFGPGTRLTVL.

The gene calls are TRBV5-1 and TRBJ2-5; 7 nucleotides match TRBD2. The CDR3 spans 13 residues. Germline V lookup: CDR1 SGHRS, CDR2 YFSETQ. With 0 bases clipped from V and 4 bases from J, the junction kept 0 bases outside the gene matches. CDR3 amino acids: CASSLGLAETQYF. The CDR3 coding sequence is TGCGCCAGCAGCTTGGGACTAGCAGAGACCCAGTACTTC.